What follows are 16 T cell receptor beta chains derived from one specimen sequenced in a study of blood T cells in healthy people across ages. Then a second PCR, running about 6 to 12 cycles, was carried out with a sample-barcoded 5' primer and a J-beta primer mix. Each CDR3 protein is one row after TCRdb ran MiXCR on the 5' RACE reads. Found here are roughly 500,000 distinct CDR3 sequences, roughly 29% of them singletons; the top ten hold around a sixth. The source material was blood. The receptor set was obtained from an older woman in good health.

This clonotype was counted once. The chain recombines TRBV29-1 with TRBJ2-1; D tentatively fits TRBD1 or TRBD2 (6 bases each). The germline V gene encodes CDR1 SQVTM and CDR2 ANQGSEA. The CDR3 runs 9 residues. With 5 bases removed from V and 14 bases from J, the gap between germline ends came to 10 bases. The CDR3 here is CSVNREEFF. DNA of the CDR3: TGCAGCGTTAACAGGGAGGAGTTCTTC.

Concerning this clonotype: This may be a read error, as it is one base from a much larger clone. The chain carries TRBV6-5 and TRBJ2-5; 7 bases line up with TRBD2. The CDR3 length is 13 residues. Germline V lookup: CDR1 MNHEY, CDR2 SVGAGI. CDR3 DNA: TGTGCCAGCCGCAGCGGGGATGGGGAGACCCAGCACTTC. Protein product: CASRSGDGETQHF.

In its sample, this clonotype was seen a few times. This chain uses TRBV6-2 or TRBV6-3 with TRBJ1-2, with D possibly TRBD1 on 5 matching bases. With 2 bases removed from V and 7 bases from J, the gap between germline ends came to 11 bases. The CDR3 runs 13 residues. Germline V lookup: CDR1 MNHEY, CDR2 SVGEGT. This CDR3 is CASSYHQGPGYTF. For the CDR3, the DNA is TGTGCCAGCAGTTACCACCAGGGTCCTGGCTACACCTTC.

The chain has TRBV6-2 or TRBV6-3 and TRBJ2-1, with D possibly TRBD2 on 7 matching bases. The germline gives CDR1 MNHEY, CDR2 SVGEGT. Trimming cost V 5 bases and J 0 bases, with 17 bases left between them. The CDR3 spans 17 residues. The chain's CDR3 is CASSEPGGLSSYNEQFF. The CDR3 nucleotides are TGTGCCAGCAGTGAGCCCGGGGGGCTGAGCTCCTACAATGAGCAGTTCTTC.

V usage is TRBV6-5 and J usage is TRBJ2-7; TRBD2 matches 10 bases. The CDR3 contains 15 residues. Losses at the gene ends were 6 bases for V and 3 bases for J; bases not matched to a gene: 8. The germline V gene encodes CDR1 MNHEY and CDR2 SVGAGI. CDR3 DNA: TGTGCCAGCAGACCCGCTAGCGGGGGAATCTACGAGCAGTACTTC. It specifies CASRPASGGIYEQYF.

As DNA, the CDR3 is TGTGCCAGCAGCGCTGCGGGGGGCCAGCAGGAGACCCAGTACTTC. This codes for CASSAAGGQQETQYF. V is TRBV9 and J is TRBJ2-5, with TRBD2 matching over 8 bases. With V trimmed by 3 bases and J by 5 bases, 9 bases remained unmatched. CDR1 SGDLS and CDR2 YYNGEE come from the germline V gene. The CDR3 loop spans 15 amino acids.

This clonotype has a single count. The CDR3 nucleotides are TGCAGTGCTAGTCCTGGGCGCAGGACCCACGAGCAGTACTTC. This encodes CSASPGRRTHEQYF. This chain joins TRBV20-1 and TRBJ2-7; D gene uncertain. The V end was cut by 3 bases, the J end by 5 bases, with 17 bases between. The CDR3 is made up of 14 amino acids. The germline gives CDR1 DFQATT, CDR2 SNEGSKA (reference sequence).

DNA of the CDR3: TGTGCCATCAGGGGAACGACAGGGGCTACACTCTCTGGGGCCAACGTCCTGACTTTC. The encoded protein is CAIRGTTGATLSGANVLTF. J is TRBJ2-6 and V is TRBV10-3, with TRBD1 matching over 8 bases. The ends lost 6 bases at V and 0 bases at J; junction bases unmatched: 13. The CDR3 extends over 19 amino acids. The germline CDR1 and CDR2 sequences are ENHRY and SYGVKD.

This clonotype was found a few times. The V gene is TRBV6-6, the J gene TRBJ1-5; D possibly corresponds to TRBD1 (6 bases). V dropped 6 bases and J dropped 7 bases, with 19 bases sitting between them. The CDR3 runs to 15 residues. CDR1 MNHNY and CDR2 SVGAGI come from the germline V gene (reference sequence). The CDR3 DNA sequence: TGTGCCAGCAGCCTCATTGACAGGTCCCGACAGCCCCAGCATTTT. It translates to CASSLIDRSRQPQHF.

The V and J genes are TRBV10-3 and TRBJ2-5, with 7 bases lining up with TRBD2. CDR3 size: 15 residues. Germline CDR1 is ENHRY and CDR2 is SYGVKD. Trimming removed 6 bases from V and 5 bases from J; junction bases left unmatched: 12. The CDR3 sequence: CAISDPGLKGETQYF. DNA of the CDR3: TGTGCCATCAGCGACCCGGGACTAAAAGGGGAGACCCAGTACTTC.

The rearrangement links TRBV6-1 to TRBJ2-3, with D unclear. The CDR3 contains 15 residues. Per the germline V gene, CDR1 is MNHNS and CDR2 is SASEGT. The V end was cut by 2 bases, the J end by 2 bases, with 11 bases between. For the CDR3, the DNA is TGTGCCAGCAGTGAAACTGGACCTCTCACAGATACGCAGTATTTT. Translated, it gives CASSETGPLTDTQYF.

This clonotype was seen a handful of times. Here the CDR3 reads CASGLGQNYNEQFF. CDR3 in DNA: TGTGCCAGCGGTCTGGGCCAGAACTACAATGAGCAGTTCTTC. J is TRBJ2-1 and V is TRBV6-2 or TRBV6-3; D is unresolved. The CDR3 runs 14 residues. The V and J ends lost 8 bases and 3 bases respectively, with 14 bases between them. Germline values: CDR1 MNHEY, CDR2 SVGEGT.

This chain links TRBV27 with TRBJ1-2; a possible D gene is TRBD1 (5 bases). This CDR3 has 13 amino acids. The V gene's germline CDR1 is MNHEY and CDR2 SMNVEV (reference sequence). Trimming pared 4 bases from V and 4 bases from J, leaving 10 bases between. The CDR3: CASSSGDFYGYTF. The CDR3 DNA sequence: TGTGCCAGCAGTTCGGGGGATTTCTATGGCTACACCTTC.

The chain joins TRBV5-1 to TRBJ2-5; 9 bases fit TRBD1. The V gene's germline CDR1 is SGHRS and CDR2 YFSETQ. The CDR3 consists of 15 residues. V dropped 0 bases and J dropped 11; count of bases not matched to a gene: 11. The CDR3 is CASSLVGQGPYGQYF. The DNA of the CDR3 is TGCGCCAGCAGCTTGGTGGGACAGGGACCCTACGGGCAGTACTTC.

This clonotype was counted only a few times. A junction end diverges from the germline sequence, so it may reflect a read error. The CDR3 DNA follows: TGTGCCAGCAGGACAGGGGGCGAAGAGACCCAGCACTTC. The encoded protein is CASRTGGEETQHF. The gene calls are TRBV28 and TRBJ2-1; 10 positions agree with TRBD1. The CDR3 runs 13 residues. Germline CDR1 and CDR2: MDHEN and SYDVKM.

The table lists this clonotype with a count of one. The chain links TRBV11-2 to TRBJ2-1; D is ambiguous. Trimming stripped 3 bases from V and 3 bases from J, with 15 bases between. This CDR3 region has 16 residues. Germline CDR1 reads SGHAT; CDR2 reads FQNNGV. The CDR3 loop reads CASSFSPTMNYNEQFF. CDR3 DNA: TGTGCCAGCAGCTTCTCTCCCACTATGAACTACAATGAGCAGTTCTTC.